One sample yielded the 23 T cell receptor beta chains listed below, sequenced in a study of T-cell reconstitution after alpha-beta-depleted transplantation in children. Researchers prepared the TCRbeta library using unique molecular identifiers, the study reports. MiXCR was run by TCRdb on the PCR reads, yielding one entry per CDR3 protein. The top ten clones hold 1.1% of a sample with hundreds of thousands of distinct CDR3 sequences, roughly 17% of them seen once. Sample: PBMCs from the stem cell graft donor, taken from the stem cell graft. The receptors stem from a human donor who donated a stem cell graft to a child with acute myeloid leukemia.

There are many counts of this clonotype. This rearrangement joins TRBV12-3 or TRBV12-4 to TRBJ2-7; no reliable D call. V was pared by 4 bases and J by 7 bases, with 11 bases between. The CDR3 runs to 12 residues. The DNA of the CDR3 is TGTGCCAGCAGTTATGGGGTTCGGGAGCAGTACTTC. The encoded protein is CASSYGVREQYF.

This clonotype was seen repeatedly, ten times or more. The genes are TRBV7-9 and TRBJ2-5, with 7 bases identical to TRBD1. The length of the CDR3 is 14 residues. V lost 5 bases, J lost 5 bases, and 8 bases stayed unmatched. Germline CDR1 reads SEHNR; CDR2 reads FQNEAQ (reference sequence). For the CDR3, the DNA is TGTGCCAGCAGCCGGACGACAGGGAAGGAGACCCAGTACTTC. Translating it yields CASSRTTGKETQYF.

On this clonotype itself: A much larger clone differs from this one at a single base, so this may be a read error. The CDR3 does not end in the conserved phenylalanine or tryptophan, so this is likely a read error. The genes are TRBV12-3 or TRBV12-4 and TRBJ1-1; D is possibly TRBD1 (6 bases). Trimming left V 8 bases short and J 1 base short, with 14 bases between. This CDR3 is built from 14 residues. CDR3 nucleotides: TGTGCCAGCGGTGAAACAGGGAGGAACACTGAAGCTTTCCTT. This gives the protein CASGETGRNTEAFL.

The rearrangement joins TRBV20-1 to TRBJ2-5, with a possible D match to TRBD2 (6 bases). V dropped 1 base and J dropped 1 base, with 13 bases sitting between them. This CDR3 region has 15 residues. In germline, CDR1 is DFQATT, CDR2 SNEGSKA (reference sequence). The CDR3 bases are TGCAGTGCTAGAGCCGTAGCGGATATCCAAGAGACCCAGTACTTC. It translates to CSARAVADIQETQYF.

Notes on this clonotype: A read error is likely, as this CDR3 ends without the conserved phenylalanine or tryptophan. This chain joins TRBV20-1 and TRBJ2-3; unclear D gene. This CDR3 has 13 amino acids. V was shortened by 1 base and J by 0 bases, with 5 bases between the two germline ends. CDR1 is DFQATT, CDR2 SNEGSKA, per germline (reference sequence). The CDR3 coding sequence is TGCAGTGCTAGAGGCACTAGCACAGATACGCAGTATTTG. This encodes CSARGTSTDTQYL.

This clonotype was recorded many times. The chain carries TRBV20-1 and TRBJ1-2; the match to TRBD1 covers 8 bases. Germline V lookup: CDR1 DFQATT, CDR2 SNEGSKA (reference sequence). The CDR3 has 19 amino acids. V lost 5 bases, J lost 1 base, and 21 bases stayed unmatched. CDR3 in amino acids: CSAPTAQDRAPDSNYGYTF. The CDR3 DNA reads TGCAGTGCTCCTACCGCCCAGGACAGGGCCCCGGACAGTAACTATGGCTACACCTTC.

This clonotype was seen repeatedly, ten times or more. V is TRBV12-3 or TRBV12-4 and J is TRBJ2-2; TRBD1 matches 7 bases. The CDR3 sequence is 15 residues long. J gave up 1 base and V 7 bases, and 6 bases lay outside the gene matches. CDR3 sequence reads: CASISDRMNTGELFF. The CDR3 DNA is TGTGCCAGCATCTCGGACAGGATGAACACCGGGGAGCTGTTTTTT.

This clonotype was counted between two and nine times. V and J are TRBV27 and TRBJ1-6; 7 bases map to TRBD1. The V and J ends lost 0 bases and 6 bases, in that order; junction bases with no gene match: 11. The CDR3 covers 18 residues. In germline, CDR1 is MNHEY, CDR2 SMNVEV (reference sequence). The CDR3 reads CASSLSPASGTVNSPLHF. The CDR3 DNA reads as TGTGCCAGCAGTTTATCCCCCGCCTCCGGGACAGTTAATTCACCCCTCCACTTT.

The chain employs TRBV7-8 and TRBJ2-1, with TRBD2 as a possible D gene (6 bases). The V and J ends lost 5 bases and 8 bases respectively, with 16 bases between them. Per the germline V gene, CDR1 is SGHVS and CDR2 is FQNEAQ. This CDR3 has 14 amino acids. CDR3 in DNA: TGTGCCAGCAGCCGGGGGTCTAGCTTAGATGAGCAGTTCTTC. Translated, it gives CASSRGSSLDEQFF.

This clonotype was found a few times. The V call is TRBV28, the J call TRBJ2-2; 7 bases map to TRBD2. CDR3 length equals 13 residues. The J segment lost 5 bases and the V segment lost 7 bases, leaving 4 bases of the junction unmatched. CDR1 and CDR2 from the germline V gene are MDHEN and SYDVKM. The CDR3 spells CASTYGGTGELFF. The CDR3 DNA reads as TGTGCCAGCACCTACGGGGGGACCGGGGAGCTGTTTTTT.

This clonotype was found many times. The J gene is TRBJ2-1, the V gene TRBV12-3 or TRBV12-4, with 8 bases lining up with TRBD1. V lost 6 bases, J lost 9 bases, and 13 bases stayed unmatched. CDR3 length equals 15 residues. The CDR3 loop reads CASSQAGGAYSEQFF. DNA for the CDR3: TGTGCCAGCAGCCAGGCAGGGGGCGCTTATAGTGAGCAGTTCTTC.

This clonotype was seen repeatedly, ten times or more. The rearrangement links TRBV20-1 to TRBJ2-2; tentatively, D is TRBD1 (6 bases). The germline V gene encodes CDR1 DFQATT and CDR2 SNEGSKA (reference sequence). There are 16 residues in the CDR3. V gave up 0 bases and J gave up 5 bases, with 16 bases separating them. The CDR3 sequence is CSARDRKTGWTGELFF. In DNA, the CDR3 is TGCAGTGCTAGAGATCGAAAGACAGGTTGGACCGGGGAGCTGTTTTTT.

The genes are TRBV7-2 and TRBJ1-4; D is ambiguous. In germline, CDR1 is SGHTA, CDR2 FQGNSA. The CDR3 runs to 15 residues. Trimming stripped 6 bases from V and 0 bases from J, with 11 bases between. CDR3 sequence reads: CASRKDGATNEKLFF. The CDR3 nucleotides read TGTGCCAGCAGGAAGGACGGGGCAACTAATGAAAAACTGTTTTTT. Variable domain in full (rest from reference TRBV7-2 and TRBJ1-4): GAGVSQSPSNKVTEKGKDVELRCDPISGHTALYWYRQSLGQGLEFLIYFQGNSAPDKSGLPSDRFSAERTGGSVSTLTIQRTQQEDSAVYLCASRKDGATNEKLFFGSGTQLSVL.

Here the CDR3 reads CASSQEWDYHESLNTEAFF. For the CDR3, the DNA is TGCGCCAGCAGCCAAGAGTGGGATTACCACGAGAGTTTGAACACTGAAGCTTTCTTT. V is TRBV4-1 and J is TRBJ1-1; the D is unclear. The germline CDR1 and CDR2 sequences are MGHRA and YSYEKL. The CDR3 extends over 19 amino acids. V lost 0 bases to trimming and J lost 0 bases, with 20 bases between them.

This clonotype was counted between two and nine times. The V gene is TRBV5-1, the J gene TRBJ2-1, with D hard to call. The CDR3 runs to 14 residues. In germline, CDR1 is SGHRS, CDR2 YFSETQ. V lost 0 bases and J 6 bases, leaving 10 bases between the germline ends. The CDR3 is CASSLVSASNEQFF. CDR3 nucleotides: TGCGCCAGCAGCTTGGTGAGCGCATCCAATGAGCAGTTCTTC. The complete variable domain, with remaining parts taken from reference TRBV5-1 and TRBJ2-1, reads KAGVTQTPRYLIKTRGQQVTLSCSPISGHRSVSWYQQTPGQGLQFLFEYFSETQRNKGNFPGRFSGRQFSNSRSEMNVSTLELGDSALYLCASSLVSASNEQFFGPGTRLTVL.

The chain uses TRBV5-1 and TRBJ1-2; D is uncertain. This CDR3 has 12 residues. The germline V gene has CDR1 SGHRS and CDR2 YFSETQ. Trimming cost V 5 bases and J 3 bases, with 8 bases left between them. CDR3 loop: CASRSGDYGYTF. The DNA of the CDR3 is TGCGCCAGCAGGAGTGGGGACTATGGCTACACCTTC.

This clonotype came up a few times. The chain joins TRBV21-1 to TRBJ1-2; the D call in the table, TRBD1, was not verified against the DNA. TRBV21-1 is designated a pseudogene. The CDR3 runs to 18 residues. CDR3 residues: CASSHKVTGTGALYGYTF. The CDR3 DNA follows: TGTGCCAGCAGCCACAAGGTTACCGGGACAGGGGCCCTCTATGGCTACACCTTC.

This clonotype has a count of ten or more. J is TRBJ2-3 and V is TRBV20-1; 7 positions match TRBD2. Germline-derived CDR1 and CDR2 are DFQATT and SNEGSKA (reference sequence). This CDR3 comprises 14 residues. The ends lost 1 base at V and 3 bases at J; junction bases unmatched: 4. CDR3 in amino acids: CSARGASGTDTQYF. Here the CDR3 DNA reads TGCAGTGCTAGAGGGGCTAGCGGTACAGATACGCAGTATTTT.

This clonotype came up a few times. The V and J genes are TRBV20-1 and TRBJ2-1; D possibly corresponds to TRBD1 (6 bases). In germline, CDR1 is DFQATT, CDR2 SNEGSKA (reference sequence). V dropped 6 bases and J dropped 0 bases, with 12 bases sitting between them. There are 14 residues in the CDR3. The CDR3: CSAERGNSYNEQFF. The CDR3 coding sequence is TGCAGTGCAGAAAGGGGGAACTCCTACAATGAGCAGTTCTTC.

Only a few counts were recorded for this clonotype. CDR3 in amino acids: CSARGQGFHNEQFF. CDR3 DNA: TGCAGTGCTAGGGGACAGGGGTTCCACAATGAGCAGTTCTTC. The chain carries TRBV20-1 and TRBJ2-1; 10 nucleotides match TRBD1. Trimming took 3 bases from V and 5 from J; bases not matched to a gene: 4. The CDR3 loop spans 14 amino acids. Germline CDR1 DFQATT, CDR2 SNEGSKA (reference sequence).

As to this clonotype: Being one base from a much bigger clone, this may be a read error. This chain joins TRBV20-1 and TRBJ1-1, with D unclear. This CDR3 is 12 amino acids long. Trimming stripped 7 bases from V and 3 bases from J, with 12 bases between. Germline V gene sequence: CDR1 DFQATT, CDR2 SNEGSKA (reference sequence). Here the CDR3 reads CSGGNSYTEAFF. CDR3 in DNA: TGCAGTGGTGGAAATAGCTACACTGAAGCTTTCTTT.

This clonotype turned up a few times. The DNA of the CDR3 is TGCAGTGCTAGAGGTGGACAGGGGAATGAAAAACTGTTTTTT. Its protein is CSARGGQGNEKLFF. The chain uses TRBV20-1 and TRBJ1-4; 9 bases line up with TRBD1. The CDR3 is 14 amino acids. Germline values: CDR1 DFQATT, CDR2 SNEGSKA (reference sequence). The ends lost 1 base at V and 5 bases at J; junction bases unmatched: 2.

This clonotype showed up many times. The V gene is TRBV4-3, the J gene TRBJ1-2; D unresolved. V was clipped by 1 base and J by 1 base, with 4 bases between them. CDR3 length: 13 amino acids. Germline V gene sequence: CDR1 LGHNA, CDR2 YSLEER. CDR3 residues: CASSQGGNYGYTF. Written as DNA, the CDR3 is TGCGCCAGCAGCCAAGGGGGTAACTATGGCTACACCTTC.